A single sample gave rise to the 25 T cell receptor beta chains below, sequenced in a study of blood T cells in healthy people across ages. PCR was performed a second time for about 7 to 12 cycles using a sample-barcoded 5' primer and a J-beta primer mix. In TCRdb, the 5' RACE reads were re-called with MiXCR into one record per CDR3 protein. This table holds 1.2 million to 1.5 million distinct CDR3 sequences, approximately 40% found once. The sequenced material came from blood. These receptors came from a woman in her late teens or twenties in good health.

The chain carries TRBV5-6 and TRBJ1-2; D remains unclear. Trimming removed 4 bases at V and 4 bases at J, with 11 bases between. Germline V lookup: CDR1 SGHDT, CDR2 YYEEEE. CDR3 size: 13 residues. The CDR3 sequence: CASSVTLLYGYTF. CDR3 in DNA: TGTGCCAGCAGCGTGACACTGCTCTATGGCTACACCTTC.

The chain combines TRBV6-1 with TRBJ2-5; TRBD1 agrees at 7 bases. The better agreement between TRBJ2-7 and the DNA end casts doubt on the J call. This CDR3 comprises 15 residues. Germline CDR1 reads MNHNS; CDR2 reads SASEGT. This CDR3 is CASSEEGAIAYEQYF. CDR3 in DNA: TGTGCCAGCAGTGAAGAGGGGGCGATCGCCTACGAGCAGTACTTC.

This clonotype appeared once. The genes are TRBV2 and TRBJ2-5; D is ambiguous. The DNA end is a closer match to TRBJ2-1, so the J assignment may be wrong. Germline assignment: CDR1 SNHLY and CDR2 FYNNEI. The CDR3 contains 13 residues. CDR3 nucleotide sequence: TGTGCCAGCAGTAACAGACGGCAAGAGACCCAGTTCTTC. Encoded protein: CASSNRRQETQFF.

The chain employs TRBV20-1 and TRBJ1-1; no clear D. The V gene lost 6 bases and the J gene lost 0 bases, with 11 bases spanning the gap. Germline V gene lookup returns CDR1 DFQATT and CDR2 SNEGSKA (reference sequence). This CDR3 contains 13 residues. The CDR3 bases are TGCAGTGCCCTGACGGGGATGAACACTGAAGCTTTCTTT. It encodes CSALTGMNTEAFF.

The rearrangement joins TRBV6-1 to TRBJ2-1; 7 bases align to TRBD2. The CDR3 is 16 residues long. V dropped 4 bases and J dropped 7; count of bases not matched to a gene: 13. Germline CDR1 reads MNHNS; CDR2 reads SASEGT. The CDR3 is CASSALAVGLMNEQFF. The CDR3 DNA is TGTGCCAGCAGTGCTCTAGCGGTGGGATTAATGAATGAGCAGTTCTTC.

The CDR3 nucleotides are TGTGCCATCACCCAGGGGGAAAAAGGCTACACCTTC. It translates to CAITQGEKGYTF. This rearrangement joins TRBV10-3 to TRBJ1-2; 7 nucleotides match TRBD1. The junction had 7 bases not matched to a gene; V was cut back by 7 bases and J by 8 bases. The CDR3 spans 12 residues. Per the germline V gene, CDR1 is ENHRY and CDR2 is SYGVKD.

This clonotype was observed at least ten times. The chain uses TRBV10-3 and TRBJ2-1; 9 bases agree with TRBD1. Trimming at V came to 11 bases and at J to 6 bases, leaving 11 bases not matched to a gene. The germline V gene has CDR1 ENHRY and CDR2 SYGVKD. This CDR3 comprises 14 residues. Here the CDR3 DNA reads TGTGCCGCCGGATCTGGGACAGGGACCAATGAGCAGTTCTTC. Translation gives CAAGSGTGTNEQFF.

This clonotype was recorded at least ten times. This sequence joins TRBV12-3 or TRBV12-4 and TRBJ2-7; a weak D match, TRBD1 (5 bases). The CDR3 is 13 residues long. The V and J ends lost 1 base and 3 bases respectively, with 7 bases between them. The CDR3 DNA follows: TGTGCCAGCAGTTTAGGACAGAACTACGAGCAGTACTTC. Protein product: CASSLGQNYEQYF.

J is TRBJ2-1 and V is TRBV12-3 or TRBV12-4, with TRBD1 matching 7 bases. The length of the CDR3 is 15 residues. Trimming took 7 bases from V and 4 from J; bases not matched to a gene: 10. The CDR3 loop is CASISRDSPYNEQFF. CDR3 nucleotides: TGTGCCAGCATCAGCCGGGACAGTCCTTACAATGAGCAGTTCTTC.

The chain uses TRBV29-1 and TRBJ2-5, with D possibly being TRBD1 (6 bases). The J call may be incorrect, as the DNA end agrees better with TRBJ2-7. Per germline, CDR1 SQVTM and CDR2 ANQGSEA. The CDR3 contains 12 residues. The DNA of the CDR3 is TGCAGCGTGTCGGACAGTAACTACGAGCAGTACTTC. It yields the protein CSVSDSNYEQYF.

The chain uses TRBV6-1 and TRBJ2-7; D is unresolved. Germline CDR1 reads MNHNS; CDR2 reads SASEGT. V gave up 7 bases and J gave up 3 bases, with 10 bases separating them. The CDR3 loop spans 12 amino acids. CDR3 sequence reads: CASTQKHYEQYF. In DNA, the CDR3 is TGTGCCAGCACGCAGAAACACTACGAGCAGTACTTC.

This chain joins TRBV3-1 and TRBJ2-7, with D tentatively TRBD1 (5 bases). Trimming took off 3 bases at V and 2 bases at J, with 17 bases between the two ends. CDR1 and CDR2 from the germline V gene are LGHDT and YNNKEL (reference sequence). The CDR3 covers 16 residues. CDR3 region: CASSHSGQGLTYEQYF. The CDR3 DNA follows: TGTGCCAGCAGCCACTCAGGGCAGGGTTTGACCTACGAGCAGTACTTC.

This clonotype was observed a handful of times. The J gene is TRBJ2-5, the V gene TRBV20-1; D tentatively reads TRBD1 or TRBD2 (8 bases each). This CDR3 contains 12 residues. Germline CDR1 DFQATT, CDR2 SNEGSKA (reference sequence). Trimming stripped 4 bases from V and 7 bases from J, with 13 bases between. CDR3 coding DNA: TGCAGTGCTACGGGGGGGACAGGGACCCAGTACTTC. This gives the protein CSATGGTGTQYF.

This clonotype was seen a few times. The V and J genes are TRBV3-1 and TRBJ2-5; 11 bases align to TRBD2. The CDR3 sequence is 16 residues long. Germline V CDR1 and CDR2: LGHDT, YNNKEL (reference sequence). V lost 4 bases, J lost 5 bases, and 9 bases stayed unmatched. CDR3 amino acids: CASSPGLAERWETQYF. Here the CDR3 DNA reads TGTGCCAGCAGCCCGGGACTAGCGGAGCGATGGGAGACCCAGTACTTC.

This clonotype was seen a handful of times. The chain recombines TRBV20-1 with TRBJ1-2; no clear D. There are 12 residues in the CDR3. The germline V gene encodes CDR1 DFQATT and CDR2 SNEGSKA (reference sequence). Trimming left V 5 bases short and J 2 bases short, with 9 bases between. This chain's CDR3 is CSAARENYGYTF. CDR3 sequence (DNA): TGCAGTGCTGCCCGGGAGAACTATGGCTACACCTTC.

The chain joins TRBV30 to TRBJ2-1; 7 bases are shared with TRBD2. In germline, CDR1 is GTSNPN, CDR2 SVGIG (reference sequence). V shed 3 bases, J shed 7 bases, and the junction held 9 bases outside the gene matches. The CDR3 is 14 residues long. CDR3 loop: CAWSALAADNEQFF. In DNA form, the CDR3 reads TGTGCCTGGAGCGCCCTAGCGGCCGATAATGAGCAGTTCTTC.

This clonotype has a handful of counts. The chain couples TRBV10-3 to TRBJ2-7; TRBD1 might be the D (5 bases). Trimming cost V 9 bases and J 6 bases, with 27 bases left between them. This CDR3 is built from 16 residues. Germline V gene lookup returns CDR1 ENHRY and CDR2 SYGVKD. The CDR3 DNA sequence: TGTGCCATTCAGTCACTTAAAGGGGTTTCTGTTCTCGAGCAGTACTTC. It specifies CAIQSLKGVSVLEQYF.

This clonotype was seen a handful of times. The chain combines TRBV2 with TRBJ1-2, with D perhaps TRBD1 (6 bases). CDR3 size: 13 residues. The germline V and J ends were trimmed by 8 bases and 0 bases, with 10 bases remaining between them. Germline assignment: CDR1 SNHLY and CDR2 FYNNEI. CDR3 sequence (DNA): TGTGCCAGCGCGGACAGTTCTAACTATGGCTACACCTTC. It encodes CASADSSNYGYTF.

The chain carries TRBV13 and TRBJ2-1; D unclear. The DNA end is more similar to TRBJ2-7, so the J call may be wrong. In germline, CDR1 is PRHDT, CDR2 FYEKMQ (reference sequence). This CDR3 contains 15 residues. CDR3 nucleotide sequence: TGTGCCAGCAGCTCAGCATGGAGCTCCTACAATGAGCAGTACTTC. This gives the protein CASSSAWSSYNEQYF.

The genes are TRBV10-2 and TRBJ1-2; D is ambiguous. Per the germline V gene, CDR1 is WSHSY and CDR2 is SAAADI. With 3 bases removed from V and 5 bases from J, the gap between germline ends came to 13 bases. The CDR3 runs 14 residues. CDR3: CASSEGPGLYGYTF. The CDR3 bases are TGCGCCAGCAGTGAAGGGCCGGGTCTGTATGGCTACACCTTC.

There are a few counts of this clonotype. The gene calls are TRBV12-3 or TRBV12-4 and TRBJ2-7, with a possible D match to TRBD1 (5 bases). This CDR3 contains 12 residues. Between the trimmed V and J ends, which lost 3 bases and 5 bases, there was a span of 8 bases. The CDR3 is CASSLLGDEQYF. As DNA, the CDR3 is TGTGCCAGCAGTTTGCTAGGGGACGAGCAGTACTTC.

This chain links TRBV3-1 with TRBJ2-1; 8 nucleotides match TRBD2. In germline, CDR1 is LGHDT, CDR2 YNNKEL (reference sequence). The CDR3 has 15 residues. V lost 0 bases and J lost 8; bases outside the gene matches: 6. The CDR3 loop is CASSQDLDGRDEQFF. The CDR3 DNA sequence: TGTGCCAGCAGCCAAGATTTAGACGGGAGGGATGAGCAGTTCTTC.

The chain recombines TRBV20-1 with TRBJ2-3, with 12 positions matching TRBD2. Germline CDR1 reads DFQATT; CDR2 reads SNEGSKA (reference sequence). The ends lost 3 bases at V and 4 bases at J; junction bases unmatched: 14. The CDR3 contains 18 residues. The CDR3, as DNA: TGCAGTGCTAGGGGCTGGGTGACTAGCGGGAGCGTGGCAGATACGCAGTATTTT. As protein: CSARGWVTSGSVADTQYF.

This clonotype occurred many times. V is TRBV4-1 and J is TRBJ2-3; D ambiguous. Germline CDR1 MGHRA, CDR2 YSYEKL. Trimming left V 1 base short and J 6 bases short, with 8 bases between. The CDR3 is 13 amino acids. The CDR3 reads CASSQVEPDTQYF. CDR3 sequence (DNA): TGCGCCAGCAGCCAAGTGGAGCCGGATACGCAGTATTTT.

In this sample, this clonotype turned up a few times. This chain links TRBV27 with TRBJ2-3, with a weak D call TRBD2 (5 bases). Germline CDR1 is MNHEY and CDR2 is SMNVEV (reference sequence). V dropped 3 bases and J dropped 9 bases, with 19 bases sitting between them. The CDR3 sequence is 15 residues long. As DNA, the CDR3 is TGTGCCAGCAGTTTCGGTAGCGCCGGTTTTTGGACGCAGTATTTT. It is translated as CASSFGSAGFWTQYF.